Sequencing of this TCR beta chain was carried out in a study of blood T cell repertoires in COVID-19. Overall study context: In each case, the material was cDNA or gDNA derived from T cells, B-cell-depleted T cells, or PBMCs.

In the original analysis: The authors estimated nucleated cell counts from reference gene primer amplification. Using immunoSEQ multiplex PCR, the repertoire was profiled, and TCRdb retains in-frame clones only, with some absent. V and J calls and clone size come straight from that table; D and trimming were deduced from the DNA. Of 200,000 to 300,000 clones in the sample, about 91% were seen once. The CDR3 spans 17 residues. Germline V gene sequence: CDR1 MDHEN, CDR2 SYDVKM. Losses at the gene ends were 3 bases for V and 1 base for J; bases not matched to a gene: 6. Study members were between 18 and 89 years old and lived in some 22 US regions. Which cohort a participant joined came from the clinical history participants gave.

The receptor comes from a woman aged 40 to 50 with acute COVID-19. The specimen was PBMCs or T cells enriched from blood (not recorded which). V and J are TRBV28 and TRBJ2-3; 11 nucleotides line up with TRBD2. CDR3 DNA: TGTGCCAGCAGTTTCGGTCTAGCGGGAGGTGGCACAGATACGCAGTATTTT. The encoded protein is CASSFGLAGGGTDTQYF.